This TCR beta chain was profiled in a study of blood T cells in healthy people across ages. Study-wide context: About one barcoded beta molecule was captured per two T cells (by template switching). Whole-study results and caveats: One million T cells yielded diversity estimates that were considered underestimates.

Next came a second PCR, run for about 7 to 11 cycles, which used a sample-barcoded 5' primer along with a J-beta primer mix. TCRdb reanalysed the 5' RACE reads using MiXCR and keeps one entry per CDR3 protein. The sample has 1.4 million to 1.5 million distinct CDR3 sequences, 42% seen once. On this clonotype itself: The antigen is undetermined.

Sequencing was done on a sample of blood. This receptor was identified in a young woman in good health.

The CDR3 sequence is CAISAGPPGYEQYF. CDR3 in DNA: TGTGCCATCAGCGCCGGGCCTCCTGGTTACGAGCAGTACTTC. This chain joins TRBV10-3 and TRBJ2-7; D not certain. The CDR3 is 14 residues long. The germline V and J ends were trimmed by 6 bases and 4 bases, with 16 bases remaining between them. Per the germline V gene, CDR1 is ENHRY and CDR2 is SYGVKD.